A single TCR beta chain is shown here with its context. This clone has more than one count but fewer than ten. The clone's antigen remains unknown. No qualities accompany the bases; no much larger clone lies one base away. The V end loses 0 bases and the J end loses 3 bases, and a stretch of 10 bases separates them. From the germline V gene (reference sequence), CDR1 is SGHNT and CDR2 is YYREEE. From the cysteine through the phenylalanine, the CDR3 covers 14 amino acids. The entry retains the CDR3 DNA only, 42 bases that are in frame from base 1. The source of the sample is a study of cytomegalovirus exposure and HLA in healthy donors (dated by TCRdb to 2017 to 2019). Context from the whole study: An earlier analysis of fewer than 750 of the donors reported about 260 Gb of sequence data and some 110 million unique TCR beta sequences obtained from 150 million to 200 million T cells. Of the approximately 370 genotyped donors, roughly 80% were placed in the genetic ancestry cluster associated with self-reported Caucasian donors. The aim of the study was to test whether cataloging public T cell receptors could identify signatures of past pathogen exposure. Typing coverage differed by locus: A, B, C, DRB1 and DQB1 were typed in roughly 620-630 donors, DQA1 in 522, DPA1 in 606, and DPB1 in just under 490. Every repertoire in the discovery cohort had been generated on one and the same sequencing platform. Donor age, sex, ethnicity and CMV serostatus were collected together with the repertoire data. The study used immunosequencing to profile the T cell repertoires of around 600 subjects and linked those repertoires to cytomegalovirus serostatus. About 320 gigabases of sequencing data and tens of millions of unique TCR sequences were included in an early release covering several hundred HLA-typed donors. In a later genetic analysis, genome-wide SNP genotypes for 398 of the 666 donors were used, and that subset was treated as a discovery cohort. In an earlier analysis of around 540 of the donors, high-throughput TCR beta sequencing was used to judge whether each TCR beta V gene segment behaved as functional or pseudogenic. Among about 360 genotyped donors of the cohort, an average of about 240,000 unique TCR beta nucleotide sequences were sequenced per donor, around 20% of them non-productive. High-throughput TCR immunosequencing, statistical association of individual TCRs with disease status, and machine learning were combined to predict cytomegalovirus infection status. Rather than using new phenotypic data, the later analysis identified candidate immune exposures from TCR beta sequences and from how often those sequences occurred across donors. A later analysis re-analyzed previously published TCR beta repertoires from 500 to 700 donors and added high-resolution HLA genotyping to study TCR occurrence patterns. Class I and class II HLA loci were covered by the typing at four-digit resolution. A separate validation cohort of about 110 different subjects was used in addition to the roughly 670-subject first cohort. Roughly 5 DR-DQ haplotypes were treated as single units for association and clustering because of strong linkage in the cohort.

General conclusions and limits of the study: A few of the identified cytomegalovirus-associated TCR beta chains were confirmed in vitro to be specific for cytomegalovirus antigens. HLA typing was unavailable for some donors at each locus, so association tests used only the typed subset. Some IMGT-functional V segments, including TRBV6-2 and TRBV6-3, could not be distinguished by the 87-base-pair reads and were therefore excluded. V-gene and J-gene trimming of TCR beta chains was associated with a missense DCLRE1C variant in a later genetic analysis, and the association was replicated in an independent cohort. Most CMV-associated TCR beta chains appeared to be HLA-restricted in a later analysis, and the HLA associations seemed to be driven largely by CMV exposure. A further reported finding was that TCR beta sequences accurately predicted the HLA-A and HLA-B alleles for most subjects in the first cohort. Broadly in line with IMGT annotations, most TCR beta V segments showed up in productive rearrangements about 87% or about 30% of the time in an earlier analysis of about 500 of the donors. In a later genetic analysis, fewer N-insertions in productive TCRs were reported among donors in an Asian-associated ancestry cluster than the roughly 710-donor mean. In a later analysis, TCR association rates were found to vary across HLA loci, with the most associated TCRs seen for DRB1 alleles and the fewest for HLA-C alleles. The classifier was reported to diagnose cytomegalovirus status with high specificity and sensitivity in both the original cohort and the validation cohort. It was suggested by the authors that the approach could potentially be generalized to other disease states and immunological phenotypes. A later analysis associated 15,000 or so TCR beta sequences with specific HLA alleles at a false discovery rate of 0.05. Roughly uniform sequencing depth across donors was assumed in presence/absence analyses, although this assumption may not hold. In the study, 150 to 200 TCR beta chains were listed as associated with cytomegalovirus. Immune exposure information for the cohort was limited to CMV serostatus. In a later analysis, several top co-occurrence clusters were reported to appear linked to parvovirus B19, influenza, CMV and Epstein-Barr virus. Correlated functional status among segregating V segments might reflect linkage disequilibrium, but an unknown experimental factor could not be ruled out. A cluster of highly shared sequence variants was judged likely to be a technical artifact of the sequencing pipeline. Only TCR beta chains were sequenced in this cohort, and the absence of alpha or paired-chain data limited detectable features. When HLA alleles, especially DR and DQ, strongly co-occurred, attributing TCR associations to individual alleles was difficult. In a later analysis, HLA-associated TCR beta chains showed more clonal expansion and lower generation probabilities than non-associated chains that were equally common. Because counts were too low, seventeen rarely observed V segments, including chromosome 9 orphons, were excluded from the earlier analysis of under 650 of the donors. Most TCR sequences were seen in very few donors, while some public TCRs were found in many individuals.

The cohort was made up of 666 healthy bone marrow donors. At the time of sampling, every cohort member was nominally healthy, though immune exposures that went unrecorded were likely present. The donor tested CMV seronegative, placing the donor among the approximately 400 seronegative members of the cohort. Each donor provided a peripheral blood sample, and peripheral blood mononuclear cells were used for TCR beta sequencing. Genomic DNA extraction from the blood cell samples was performed with the Qiagen DNeasy Blood Extraction Kit. Library creation used the immunoSEQ multiplex PCR assay. For the multiplex PCR, a mixture combining 60 forward primers for TCR Vbeta segments and 13 reverse primers for TCR Jbeta segments was used. The CDR3 region of rearranged TCR beta genes was amplified from genomic DNA with a multiplex PCR assay. The Illumina HiSeq System was used to sequence the amplified TCR beta libraries as 87-base-pair reads. The study's own analysis went as follows. A later analysis tallied some 79 million unique TCR beta chains across the 600 to 700 repertoires, and some 10 million of those chains were shared by two or more donors. To remove PCR and sequencing errors, raw reads were error-corrected and collapsed into unique sequences using a nearest-neighbor algorithm that merged closely related sequences. CDR3 sequences were aligned to IMGT reference sequences to assign V, D and J gene segments. Each retained sequence needed at least a six-nucleotide match to both a V gene segment and a J gene segment. Rearrangements were called productive when the CDR3 lacked stop codons and stayed in frame with V and J; all others were non-productive. CDR3 was defined according to IMGT convention as the region running from the second conserved V-encoded cysteine to the conserved J-encoded phenylalanine. The earlier analysis of approximately 500 of the donors excluded sequences that lacked an unambiguous match to a single V gene segment. An earlier analysis of over 450 of the donors classified V segments as functional when productive rearrangements were above 56.7% and as segregating when the standard deviation between donors was above 5%. A statistical classification framework was built for diagnosing cytomegalovirus status from the catalog of TCR beta chain sequences. In a later analysis, V and J genes were assigned by comparing TCR nucleotide sequences against IMGT/GENE-DB human TR gene sequences. The TCRdist pipeline was used in a later analysis to assign CDR3 sequences and most-parsimonious VDJ recombination scenarios. In a later analysis, every TCR beta chain was defined by the combination of its CDR3 amino acid sequence and its V-gene family, and reads without a unique V-gene family were dropped. A later analysis removed roughly 590 highly shared, low-generation-probability nucleotide sequences to deal with suspected cross-contamination and a sequencing artifact. A later analysis calculated a clonal expansion index for each public chain from normalized within-repertoire ranks of inferred template counts. Generation probabilities in a later analysis came from a VDJ recombination model fitted to out-of-frame rearrangements, and those results were checked against IGoR. In a later analysis, hypergeometric tests were used to score TCR-TCR, TCR-HLA and TCR-CMV co-occurrence, with a repertoire-size bias correction applied to TCR pairs. To estimate false discovery rates, a later analysis permuted the HLA or CMV assignments 20 times. In a later analysis, co-occurring TCRs were grouped using DBSCAN, with TCRdist sequence similarity added in when clustering inside HLA-allele-positive subsets. Co-occurrence clustering excluded repertoires with fewer than 30,000 or more than 120,000 public chains, plus five with anomalous nucleotide sharing. This is the immuneACCESS table as TCRdb keeps it, with only in-frame sequences that have V and J called. A part of the clones is gone; compared with another copy, unresolved V genes explain less than half, and the rest is unexplained. Clonal size and the V and J genes are those of that table, whereas D and trimming came from the DNA. The sample table lists under 250,000 clones, around 78% of them with a count of one. The top ten clones comprise approximately 0.47% of the sample.

The receptor comes from a boy younger than 18 in good health and CMV-seronegative. Sequenced: PBMCs. The chain employs TRBV5-4 and TRBJ2-7; TRBD1 is possibly the D segment (6 matching bases). The encoded CDR3 is CASSLGQANYEQYF. In nucleotides, the sequence is TGTGCCAGCAGCTTGGGACAGGCCAACTACGAGCAGTACTTC.